This entry describes one T cell receptor (beta chain). Its matching antigen is unknown. These data come from a study of cytomegalovirus exposure and HLA in healthy donors. General study points: CMV serostatus was the only recorded immune exposure for donors.

PCR amplification relied on 60 Vbeta primers (plus 13 Jbeta primers). The protocol was immunoSEQ multiplex PCR, while the TCRdb copy is restricted to in-frame clones and leaves out a portion. Recorded for this sample: roughly 200,000 clones. This CDR3 is built from 14 residues. Trimming removed 3 bases from V and 2 bases from J, with 11 bases in between. Looked up from germline, CDR1 is SGHVS and CDR2 is FQNEAQ. The receptor was isolated from a girl aged 2 to 9 in good health and CMV-seropositive. The gene calls are TRBV7-8 and TRBJ2-7, with D maybe TRBD1 (5 bases). Sequences were obtained from PBMCs. The CDR3 region has the DNA TGTGCCAGCAGCTTCGGTGGGGCCGCCTACGAGCAGTACTTC. It specifies CASSFGGAAYEQYF.